The 13 T cell receptor beta chains below were found in one sample sequenced in a study of identical twins. Using its own MiXCR run on the 5' RACE reads, TCRdb lists one record per CDR3 protein. The sample records some 1,600,000 distinct CDR3 sequences, 25% to 35% being singletons. Sequencing was carried out using cord blood. All receptors come from a newborn girl in good health.

J is TRBJ2-1 and V is TRBV27, with 7 positions matching TRBD2. Germline V lookup: CDR1 MNHEY, CDR2 SMNVEV (reference sequence). CDR3 length: 14 residues. The V gene end was trimmed by 8 bases and the J gene end by 2 bases; junction bases not matched to a gene: 6. Here the CDR3 reads CASRMGGAYNEQFF. The CDR3 DNA reads as TGTGCCAGCCGAATGGGGGGGGCCTACAATGAGCAGTTCTTC.

This clonotype was detected only a few times. The chain is built from TRBV5-1 and TRBJ2-7, with 7 nucleotides matching TRBD1. The length of the CDR3 is 13 residues. CDR1 is SGHRS, CDR2 YFSETQ, per germline. Trimming removed 7 bases from V and 2 bases from J; junction bases left unmatched: 6. CDR3 DNA sequence: TGCGCCAGCGGCCCCGGGACAGCCTACGAGCAGTACTTC. This gives the protein CASGPGTAYEQYF.

This clonotype was counted ten times or more. Mismatch with germline at one junction end may stem from a read error. The chain employs TRBV7-9 and TRBJ2-5, with 8 bases fitting TRBD2. The CDR3 length is 15 residues. Germline loops: CDR1 SEHNR, CDR2 FQNEAQ (reference sequence). CDR3 sequence: CASSLSSGVQETQYF. CDR3 DNA: TGCGCCAGCAGCTTGAGTAGCGGGGTACAAGAGACCCAGTACTTC.

The chain has TRBV4-2 and TRBJ2-5; TRBD1 agrees at 9 bases. This CDR3 comprises 18 residues. Losses at the gene ends were 2 bases for V and 2 bases for J; bases not matched to a gene: 12. Germline V gene sequence: CDR1 LGHNA, CDR2 YNFKEQ. The CDR3 bases are TGTGCCAGCAGCCAAAGCGCCTCCTCCGGGACAGGGCAAGAGACCCAGTACTTC. It codes for CASSQSASSGTGQETQYF.

This clonotype was counted a few times. This chain uses TRBV24-1 with TRBJ2-7, with D possibly TRBD1 on 5 matching bases. The tail of the sequence fits TRBJ2-4 better, so the J call may be wrong. The CDR3 covers 13 residues. From germline, CDR1 is KGHDR and CDR2 SFDVKD. Here the CDR3 reads CATSGDREDIQYF. The CDR3 DNA is TGTGCCACCAGTGGAGACAGAGAGGACATTCAGTACTTC.

The V and J genes are TRBV11-2 and TRBJ1-2; 8 bases agree with TRBD1. Germline V gives CDR1 SGHAT, CDR2 FQNNGV. Germline trimming cut 5 bases from V and 3 bases from J; bases unmatched to any gene: 11. CDR3 length: 16 amino acids. DNA for the CDR3: TGTGCCAGCAGCCCATACACTGGACAGGGTCACTATGGCTACACCTTC. Its protein is CASSPYTGQGHYGYTF.

The V and J genes are TRBV5-1 and TRBJ2-3; 7 nucleotides match TRBD1. This CDR3 spans 14 amino acids. In germline, CDR1 is SGHRS, CDR2 YFSETQ. Unmatched junction bases numbered 6, after V lost 5 bases and J lost 3 bases. CDR3 sequence (DNA): TGCGCCAGCAGAGTCACAGGGGTGACAGATACGCAGTATTTT. Encoded protein: CASRVTGVTDTQYF.

This clonotype has more than one count but fewer than ten. J is TRBJ2-2 and V is TRBV28; TRBD1 aligns across 9 bases. J gave up 6 bases and V 3 bases, and 2 bases lay outside the gene matches. This CDR3 is 14 amino acids long. CDR1 is MDHEN, CDR2 SYDVKM, per germline. CDR3 region: CASSLRQGAGELFF. In DNA, the CDR3 is TGTGCCAGCAGTTTGCGACAGGGGGCCGGGGAGCTGTTTTTT.

The V call is TRBV27, the J call TRBJ1-6, with D possibly TRBD1 on 5 matching bases. The germline V gene has CDR1 MNHEY and CDR2 SMNVEV (reference sequence). The CDR3 has 18 amino acids. The ends were cut back, 3 bases at V and 1 base at J, with 16 bases in the middle. The CDR3 bases are TGTGCCAGCAGTTTGGGAGGGGCGAGGCGGTCCTATAATTCACCCCTCCACTTT. It is translated as CASSLGGARRSYNSPLHF.

This chain uses TRBV13 with TRBJ1-5, with 8 nucleotides matching TRBD1. Trimming at V came to 5 bases and at J to 7 bases, leaving 7 bases not matched to a gene. CDR3 length: 14 residues. Germline V gene data show CDR1 as PRHDT and CDR2 as FYEKMQ (reference sequence). The CDR3 DNA reads TGTGCCAGCAGCACGGACAGGGTGAGCCAGCCCCAGCATTTT. This encodes CASSTDRVSQPQHF. Together with reference TRBV13 and TRBJ1-5, the CDR3 gives the full variable domain: AAGVIQSPRHLIKEKRETATLKCYPIPRHDTVYWYQQGPGQDPQFLISFYEKMQSDKGSIPDRFSAQQFSDYHSELNMSSLELGDSALYFCASSTDRVSQPQHFGDGTRLSIL.

Comment on this clonotype: At one boundary the junction diverges from the germline segment, which might be a read error. The rearrangement uses TRBV12-3 or TRBV12-4 and TRBJ2-3; TRBD2 aligns across 9 bases. CDR3 length: 16 amino acids. CDR3 loop: CASSLRLAGTTGTQYF. In DNA form, the CDR3 reads TGTGCCAGCAGTTTACGGCTAGCGGGAACTACAGGTACGCAGTATTTT.

The chain carries TRBV9 and TRBJ1-2, with D tentatively TRBD1 (6 bases). Germline CDR1 and CDR2: SGDLS and YYNGEE. V lost 3 bases and J lost 4, with 13 bases in between. The CDR3 totals 14 residues. The CDR3: CASSGGGRGYGYTF. The CDR3 DNA follows: TGTGCCAGCAGCGGAGGGGGGCGAGGCTATGGCTACACCTTC.

This clonotype showed up many times. The chain couples TRBV7-2 to TRBJ2-3; 13 nucleotides match TRBD2. V lost 6 bases to trimming and J lost 4 bases; unmatched junction nucleotides: 4. The CDR3 covers 15 residues. Germline values: CDR1 SGHTA, CDR2 FQGNSA. CDR3 protein: CASSLGLAGSDTQYF. DNA for the CDR3: TGTGCCAGCAGTTTGGGACTAGCGGGATCAGATACGCAGTATTTT. The full variable domain, its missing parts supplied by reference TRBV7-2 and TRBJ2-3, is GAGVSQSPSNKVTEKGKDVELRCDPISGHTALYWYRQSLGQGLEFLIYFQGNSAPDKSGLPSDRFSAERTGGSVSTLTIQRTQQEDSAVYLCASSLGLAGSDTQYFGPGTRLTVL.